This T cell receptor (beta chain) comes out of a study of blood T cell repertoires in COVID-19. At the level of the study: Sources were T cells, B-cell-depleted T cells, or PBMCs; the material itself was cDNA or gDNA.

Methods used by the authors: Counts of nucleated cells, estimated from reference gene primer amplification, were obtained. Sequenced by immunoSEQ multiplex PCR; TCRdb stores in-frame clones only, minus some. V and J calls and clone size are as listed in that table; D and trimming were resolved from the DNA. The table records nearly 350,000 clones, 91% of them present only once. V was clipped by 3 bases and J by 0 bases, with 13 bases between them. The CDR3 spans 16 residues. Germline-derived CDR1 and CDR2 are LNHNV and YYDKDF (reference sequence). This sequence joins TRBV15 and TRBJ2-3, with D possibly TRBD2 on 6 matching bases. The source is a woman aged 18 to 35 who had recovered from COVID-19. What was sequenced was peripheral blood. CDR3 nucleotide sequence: TGTGCCACCAGCAGCCCGGAGGGGACTAGCACAGATACGCAGTATTTT. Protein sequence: CATSSPEGTSTDTQYF.